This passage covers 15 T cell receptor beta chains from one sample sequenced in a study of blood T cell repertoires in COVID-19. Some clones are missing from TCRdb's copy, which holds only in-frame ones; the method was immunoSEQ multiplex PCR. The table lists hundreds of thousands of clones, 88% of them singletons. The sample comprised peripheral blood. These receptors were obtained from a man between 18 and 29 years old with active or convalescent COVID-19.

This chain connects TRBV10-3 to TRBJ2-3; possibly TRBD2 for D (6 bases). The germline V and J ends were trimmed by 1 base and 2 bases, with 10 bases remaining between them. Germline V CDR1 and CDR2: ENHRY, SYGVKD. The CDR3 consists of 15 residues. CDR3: CAISEYREYTDTQYF. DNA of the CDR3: TGTGCCATCAGTGAGTACCGGGAGTACACAGATACGCAGTATTTT.

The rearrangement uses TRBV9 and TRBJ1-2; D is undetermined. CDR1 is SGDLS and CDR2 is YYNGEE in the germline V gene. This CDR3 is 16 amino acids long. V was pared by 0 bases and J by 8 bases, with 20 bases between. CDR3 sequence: CASSVVAAGRRAGYTF. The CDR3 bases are TGTGCCAGCAGCGTAGTTGCCGCGGGTAGGAGGGCGGGCTACACCTTC.

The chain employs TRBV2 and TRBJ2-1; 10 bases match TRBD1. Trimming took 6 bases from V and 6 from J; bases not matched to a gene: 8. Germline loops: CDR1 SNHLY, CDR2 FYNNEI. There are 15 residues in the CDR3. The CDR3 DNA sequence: TGTGCCAGCAGGAGGACAGGGGGGATTAGCAATGAGCAGTTCTTC. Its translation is CASRRTGGISNEQFF.

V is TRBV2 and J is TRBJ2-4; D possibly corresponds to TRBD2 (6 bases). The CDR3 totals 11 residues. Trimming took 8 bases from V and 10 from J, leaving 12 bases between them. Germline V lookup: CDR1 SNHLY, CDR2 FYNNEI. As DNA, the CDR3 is TGTGCCAGCCGACTAGAAGTTATTCAGTACTTC. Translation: CASRLEVIQYF.

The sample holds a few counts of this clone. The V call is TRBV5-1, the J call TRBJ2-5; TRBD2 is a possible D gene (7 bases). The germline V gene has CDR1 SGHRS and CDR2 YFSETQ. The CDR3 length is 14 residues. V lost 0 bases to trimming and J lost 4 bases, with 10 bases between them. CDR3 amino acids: CASSLGGGAETQYF. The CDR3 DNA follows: TGCGCCAGCAGCTTGGGCGGGGGCGCAGAGACCCAGTACTTC.

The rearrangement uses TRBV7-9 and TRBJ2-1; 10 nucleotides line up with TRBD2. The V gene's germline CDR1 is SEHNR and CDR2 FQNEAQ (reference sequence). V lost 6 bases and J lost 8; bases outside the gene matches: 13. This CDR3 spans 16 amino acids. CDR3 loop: CASRLSPGLAKDEQFF. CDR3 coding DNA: TGTGCCAGCAGACTGTCACCGGGACTAGCGAAAGATGAGCAGTTCTTC.

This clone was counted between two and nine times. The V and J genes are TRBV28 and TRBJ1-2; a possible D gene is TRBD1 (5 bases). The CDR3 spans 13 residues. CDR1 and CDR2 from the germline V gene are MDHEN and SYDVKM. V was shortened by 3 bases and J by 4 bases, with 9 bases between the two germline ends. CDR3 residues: CASSFVDSYGYTF. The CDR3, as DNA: TGTGCCAGCAGTTTCGTTGACAGCTATGGCTACACCTTC.

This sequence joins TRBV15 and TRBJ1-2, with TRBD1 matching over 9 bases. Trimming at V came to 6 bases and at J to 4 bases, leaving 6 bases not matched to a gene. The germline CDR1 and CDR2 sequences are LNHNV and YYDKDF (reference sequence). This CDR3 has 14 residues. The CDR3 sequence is CATRGQGGIYGYTF. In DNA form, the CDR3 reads TGTGCCACCAGGGGACAGGGTGGTATCTATGGCTACACCTTC.

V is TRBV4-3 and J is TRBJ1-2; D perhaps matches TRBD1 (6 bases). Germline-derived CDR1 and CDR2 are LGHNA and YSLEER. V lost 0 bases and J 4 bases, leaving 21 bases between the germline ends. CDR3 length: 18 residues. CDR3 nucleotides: TGCGCCAGCAGCCAAGAAAGAGCGGCGGGGGCCCCGCTCTATGGCTACACCTTC. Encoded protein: CASSQERAAGAPLYGYTF.

CDR3 sequence (DNA): TGTGCCAGCAGCCGGGGTGGGGGCTCGCTGGTTGGCTACACCTTC. Amino acid sequence: CASSRGGGSLVGYTF. The chain links TRBV5-6 to TRBJ1-2; a possible D gene is TRBD1 (6 bases). The CDR3 runs 15 residues. Germline V gives CDR1 SGHDT, CDR2 YYEEEE. Trimming left V 4 bases short and J 7 bases short, with 20 bases between.

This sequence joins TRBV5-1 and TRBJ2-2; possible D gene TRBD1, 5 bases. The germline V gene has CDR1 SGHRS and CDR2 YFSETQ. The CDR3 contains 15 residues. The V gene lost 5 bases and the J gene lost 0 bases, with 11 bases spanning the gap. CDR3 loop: CASSSTATNTGELFF. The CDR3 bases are TGCGCCAGCAGTTCGACAGCGACGAACACCGGGGAGCTGTTTTTT.

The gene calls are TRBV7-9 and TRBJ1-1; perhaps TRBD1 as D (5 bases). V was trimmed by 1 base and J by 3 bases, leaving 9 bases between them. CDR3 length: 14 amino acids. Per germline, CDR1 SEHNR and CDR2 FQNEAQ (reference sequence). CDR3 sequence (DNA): TGTGCCAGCAGCTTAGGAAGGGGATACACTGAAGCTTTCTTT. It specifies CASSLGRGYTEAFF.

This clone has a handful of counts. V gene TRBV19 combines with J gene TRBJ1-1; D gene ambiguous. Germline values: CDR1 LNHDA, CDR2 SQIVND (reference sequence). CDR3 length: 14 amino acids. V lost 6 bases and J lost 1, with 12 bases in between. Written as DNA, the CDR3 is TGTGCCAGTAGCGCAGGAAAAGGGAACACTGAAGCTTTCTTT. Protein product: CASSAGKGNTEAFF. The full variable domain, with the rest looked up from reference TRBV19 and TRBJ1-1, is DGGITQSPKYLFRKEGQNVTLSCEQNLNHDAMYWYRQDPGQGLRLIYYSQIVNDFQKGDIAEGYSVSREKKESFPLTVTSAQKNPTAFYLCASSAGKGNTEAFFGQGTRLTVV.

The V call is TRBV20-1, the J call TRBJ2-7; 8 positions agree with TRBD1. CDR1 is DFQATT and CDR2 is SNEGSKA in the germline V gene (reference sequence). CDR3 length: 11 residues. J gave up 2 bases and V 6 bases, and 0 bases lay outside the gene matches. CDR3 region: CSARGPYEQYF. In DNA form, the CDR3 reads TGCAGTGCCAGGGGGCCCTACGAGCAGTACTTC.

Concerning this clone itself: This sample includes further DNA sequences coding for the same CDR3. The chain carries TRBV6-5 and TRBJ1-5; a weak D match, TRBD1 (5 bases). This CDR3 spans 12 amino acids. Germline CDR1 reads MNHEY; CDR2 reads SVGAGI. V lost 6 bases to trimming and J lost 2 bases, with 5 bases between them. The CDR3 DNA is TGTGCCAGCAGACAGGGCAATCAGCCCCAGCATTTT. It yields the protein CASRQGNQPQHF.